This paragraph reports one TCR beta chain. Its specificity is unknown. V lost 0 bases and J lost 6, with 7 bases in between. Per germline, CDR1 SGHRS and CDR2 YFSETQ. CDR3 size: 13 residues. cDNA libraries of TCR beta carried unique molecular identifiers. Researchers reported roughly 510,000 cDNA molecules coming from approximately 1 to 10 million T cells. TCRdb fed the PCR reads into MiXCR, producing one record per CDR3 protein. The data show roughly 570,000 distinct CDR3 sequences, roughly 34% seen once. The record originates from a study of post-analysis software for immune sequencing data. Whole-study context: The disease courses spanned relapsing-remitting, secondary progressive and progressive-relapsing forms of multiple sclerosis.

Points from the study as a whole: Samples made in the same batch grouped tightly together by F measure. Elevated frequency relative to controls characterized 4 or 5 TRBV segments in patients, TRBV5-6, TRBV5-1 and TRBV20-1 among them. Compared with controls, patients showed significantly lower normalized Chao1 diversity.

The chain uses TRBV5-1 and TRBJ2-1; D gene ambiguous. This clonotype was obtained from a girl aged 2 to 17 with multiple sclerosis. The sequencing input was blood. The CDR3: CASSLGQANEQFF. Here the CDR3 DNA reads TGCGCCAGCAGCTTGGGCCAGGCCAATGAGCAGTTCTTC.